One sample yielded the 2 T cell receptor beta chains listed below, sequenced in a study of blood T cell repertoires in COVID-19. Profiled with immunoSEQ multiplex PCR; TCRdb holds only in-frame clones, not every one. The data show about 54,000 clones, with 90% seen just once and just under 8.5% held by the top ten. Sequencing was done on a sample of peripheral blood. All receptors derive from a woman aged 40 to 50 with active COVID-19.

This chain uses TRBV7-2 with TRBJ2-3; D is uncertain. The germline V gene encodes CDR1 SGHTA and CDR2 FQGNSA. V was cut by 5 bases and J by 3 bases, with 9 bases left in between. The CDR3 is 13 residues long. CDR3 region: CASSLPSTDTQYF. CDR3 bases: TGTGCCAGCAGCCTCCCCTCTACAGATACGCAGTATTTT. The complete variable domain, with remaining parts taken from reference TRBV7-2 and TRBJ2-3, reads GAGVSQSPSNKVTEKGKDVELRCDPISGHTALYWYRQSLGQGLEFLIYFQGNSAPDKSGLPSDRFSAERTGGSVSTLTIQRTQQEDSAVYLCASSLPSTDTQYFGPGTRLTVL.

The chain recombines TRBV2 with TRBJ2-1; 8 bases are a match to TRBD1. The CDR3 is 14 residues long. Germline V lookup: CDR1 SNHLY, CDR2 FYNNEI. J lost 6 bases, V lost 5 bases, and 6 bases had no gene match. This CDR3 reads CASSQTGDFNEQFF. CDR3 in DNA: TGTGCCAGCAGTCAGACAGGGGATTTCAATGAGCAGTTCTTC.